The rows below give T cell receptor beta chains drawn from one sample of a study of shared clonotypes between healthy human individuals. The method was immunoSEQ multiplex PCR; TCRdb's version includes in-frame clones alone and lacks a portion of them. This table has roughly 2.5 million clones, just over 90% appearing once. Specimen: naive CD4+ T cells sorted from blood. The receptor set was obtained from a man aged 18 to 29 in good health. Each CDR3 is given with its conserved first and last residue. D genes are given only for firm matches. The size of a clone is reported for some rows only, either as once, few or many, or as a class for expanded clones.

TRBV29-1,TRBD2,-,TRBJ2-3,TGCAGCGTTGAGGGGCGGGGGGCCGATACAGATACGCAGTATTTT,CSVEGRGADTDTQYF
TRBV18,-,-,TRBJ1-3,TGTGCCAGCTCACCGGCAGGGGCTGGAAACACCATATATTTT,CASSPAGAGNTIYF
TRBV5-7,-,-,TRBJ1-1,TGTGCCAGCAGCGTTGGGAGGGTACGGTTCTGGCTCTTT,CASSVGRVRFWLF
TRBV20-1,-,-,TRBJ2-3,TGCAGTGCTGTGGGGGATACGCAGTATTTT,CSAVGDTQYF
TRBV30,-,once,TRBJ1-4,TGTGCCTGGAGCGGGTGGGGCAGGGATGAAAAACTGTTTTTT,CAWSGWGRDEKLFF
TRBV5-5,-,-,TRBJ2-2,TGTGCCAGCAGCACTCAGGGGTCCGGGGAGCTGTTTTTT,CASSTQGSGELFF
TRBV6-1,-,-,TRBJ2-5,TGTGCCAGCAGTGAAAGTGAGACCCAGTACTTC,CASSESETQYF
TRBV6-1,-,-,TRBJ1-1,TGTGCCAGCACCCTGATGGCTGAAGCTTTCTTT,CASTLMAEAFF
TRBV9,-,few,TRBJ1-6,TGTGCCAGCAGCGTAGGAGGGGGTGGAAATTCACCCCTCCACTTT,CASSVGGGGNSPLHF
TRBV7-8,-,once,TRBJ2-7,TGTGCCAGCAGCTTAGCGGTTCAGCGAACCTACGAGCAGTACTTC,CASSLAVQRTYEQYF
TRBV6-1,-,-,TRBJ2-2,TGTGCCAGCCTTGACGGGGGGAACACCGGGGAGCTGTTTTTT,CASLDGGNTGELFF
TRBV7-3,-,-,TRBJ1-2,TGTGCCAGCAGCCCGGGGACGAACTATGGCTACACCTTC,CASSPGTNYGYTF
TRBV6-6,TRBD2,-,TRBJ2-7,TGTGCCAGCAGTCAACTAGCGGGAATCTACGAGCAGTACTTC,CASSQLAGIYEQYF
TRBV6-5,-,-,TRBJ2-7,TGTGCCAGCAGTTACCGGAGGACAGCCACCTACGAGCAGTACTTC,CASSYRRTATYEQYF
TRBV2,TRBD1,-,TRBJ2-5,TGTGCCAGCAGTTTCGACAGGGTGATTGAGGAGACCCAGTACTTC,CASSFDRVIEETQYF
TRBV6-6,-,-,TRBJ2-1,TGTGCCAGCAGTTACCCAGGTACGGAAGGGTCCCGCAAGTTCTTC,CASSYPGTEGSRKFF
TRBV30,-,-,TRBJ2-3,TGTGCCTGGAGTTGGGACACAGATACGCAGTATTTT,CAWSWDTDTQYF
TRBV18,TRBD1,-,TRBJ1-6,TGTGCCAGCTCACCGACGGTACAGGGGCCTTCACCCCTCCACTTT,CASSPTVQGPSPLHF